This is a list of T cell receptor beta chains from one sample in a study of blood T cells in healthy people across ages. TCRdb itself ran the 5' RACE reads through MiXCR, one entry per CDR3 protein. The table shows some 900,000 distinct CDR3 sequences, with under 35% occurring only once. The sample taken for sequencing was blood. These receptors were obtained from a woman aged 80 or over in good health. Each CDR3 is given with its conserved first and last residue. The D gene is left open where the match is weak. Clone size is stated in some rows and not others, as once, few, many or a class when expanded.

TRBJ1-6 NA TRBV14 few TGTGCCAGCAGCCCCACCATAGGATCACCCCTCCACTTT CASSPTIGSPLHF
TRBJ1-2 TRBD1 TRBV20-1 many TGCAGTGCTACAGGGGGTAACTATGGCTACACCTTC CSATGGNYGYTF
TRBJ2-2 NA TRBV18 NA TGTGCCAGCTCAGCCGACAGGCTCACCGGGGAGCTGTTTTTT CASSADRLTGELFF
TRBJ2-3 TRBD2 TRBV20-1 NA TGCAGTGCTACCCGGGGAACTAGCGGGAGGACCACAGATACGCAGTATTTT CSATRGTSGRTTDTQYF
TRBJ2-1 NA TRBV25-1 many TGTGCCAGCAGTGTGTGGGGCGGGAACAATGAGCAGTTCTTC CASSVWGGNNEQFF
TRBJ2-2 NA TRBV21-1 few TGTGCCAGCAGCAAGGCACGCCCGGAGGGTGGGACCGGGGAGCTGTTTTTT CASSKARPEGGTGELFF
TRBJ2-3 NA TRBV7-2 NA TGTGCCAGCAGCTTCTCGTCGCCGTCCACTAGGCTCCCGGCCACAGATACGCAGTATTTT CASSFSSPSTRLPATDTQYF
TRBJ1-6 NA TRBV2 many TGTGCCAGCAGGAAAGAGGGGCAGGGAAATTCACCCCTCCACTTT CASRKEGQGNSPLHF
TRBJ1-2 TRBD1 TRBV29-1 many TGCAGCGTACCGGGACAGGGGGCAGGAGGCTACACCTTC CSVPGQGAGGYTF
TRBJ2-3 TRBD2 TRBV6-5 few TGTGCCAGCAGTTACTTTGCGGGGGGAGGGGGTACGCAGTATTTT CASSYFAGGGGTQYF
TRBJ2-1 NA TRBV7-2 few TGTGTCAGCAGCTCATCCTCAGCAGTCCCGGGCGGAAATGAGCAGTTCTTC CVSSSSSAVPGGNEQFF
TRBJ2-7 NA TRBV6-1 many TGTGCCAGCAGTGAACGCTCAGGGCCAGGTCTCGAGCAGTACTTC CASSERSGPGLEQYF
TRBJ2-1 TRBD2 TRBV2 few TGTGCCAGCAGTGTACTAGCGGGGGGGCTTTTGGCAAATGAGCAGTTCTTC CASSVLAGGLLANEQFF
TRBJ2-1 TRBD1 TRBV24-1 NA TGTGCCACCAGTGATCCGACAGGGGGAGGCACCTACAATGAGCAGTTCTTC CATSDPTGGGTYNEQFF
TRBJ2-5 NA TRBV11-2 once TGTGCCAGCAGCTTAGGTTGGACCCAGTACTTC CASSLGWTQYF
TRBJ2-3 NA TRBV6-2/TRBV6-3 many TGTGCCAGCAGTTACATCGTTGGGCAGGGTAAGGTGGCAGATACGCAGTATTTT CASSYIVGQGKVADTQYF
TRBJ1-1 NA TRBV11-2 many TGTGCCAGCAGCTTAGTGGTGGGCACTGAAGCTTTCTTT CASSLVVGTEAFF
TRBJ2-1 NA TRBV29-1 many TGCAGCGTGCAAACCTCCAGGGCCCCCTCCTACAATGAGCAGTTCTTC CSVQTSRAPSYNEQFF